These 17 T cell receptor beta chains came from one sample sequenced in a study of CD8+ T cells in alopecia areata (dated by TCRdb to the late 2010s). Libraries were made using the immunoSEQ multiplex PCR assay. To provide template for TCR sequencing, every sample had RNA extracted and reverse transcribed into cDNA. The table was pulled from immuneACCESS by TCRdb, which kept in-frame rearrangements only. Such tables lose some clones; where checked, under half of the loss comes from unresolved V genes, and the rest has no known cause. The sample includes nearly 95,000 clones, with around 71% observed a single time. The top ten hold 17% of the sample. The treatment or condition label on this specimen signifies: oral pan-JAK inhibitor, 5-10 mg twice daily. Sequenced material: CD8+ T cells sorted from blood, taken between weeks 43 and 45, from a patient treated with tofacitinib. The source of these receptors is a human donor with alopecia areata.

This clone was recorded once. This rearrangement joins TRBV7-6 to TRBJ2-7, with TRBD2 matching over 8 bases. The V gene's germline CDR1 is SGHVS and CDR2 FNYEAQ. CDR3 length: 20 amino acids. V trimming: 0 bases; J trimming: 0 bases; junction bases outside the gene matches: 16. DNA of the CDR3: TGTGCCAGCAGCTTAGCAGGGTTCGGGACTAGTAGCCCAAGCTCCTACGAGCAGTACTTC. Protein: CASSLAGFGTSSPSSYEQYF.

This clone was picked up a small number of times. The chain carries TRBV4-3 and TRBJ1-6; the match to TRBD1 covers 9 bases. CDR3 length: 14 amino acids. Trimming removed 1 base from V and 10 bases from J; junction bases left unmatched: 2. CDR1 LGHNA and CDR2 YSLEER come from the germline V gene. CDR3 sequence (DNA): TGCGCCAGCAGCCAAGCCGGGACAGGGTCACCCCTCCACTTT. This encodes CASSQAGTGSPLHF.

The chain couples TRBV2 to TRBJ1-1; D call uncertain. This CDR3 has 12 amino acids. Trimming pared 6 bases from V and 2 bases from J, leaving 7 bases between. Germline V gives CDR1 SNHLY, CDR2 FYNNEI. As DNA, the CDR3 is TGTGCCAGCAGCCCGGTAAACACTGAAGCTTTCTTT. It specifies CASSPVNTEAFF.

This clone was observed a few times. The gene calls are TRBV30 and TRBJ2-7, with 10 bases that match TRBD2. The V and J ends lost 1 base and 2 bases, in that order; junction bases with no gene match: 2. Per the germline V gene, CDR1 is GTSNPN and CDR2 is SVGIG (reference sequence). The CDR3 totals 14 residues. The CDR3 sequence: CAWSERGGPYEQYF. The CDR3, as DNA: TGTGCCTGGAGTGAGCGGGGGGGCCCCTACGAGCAGTACTTC.

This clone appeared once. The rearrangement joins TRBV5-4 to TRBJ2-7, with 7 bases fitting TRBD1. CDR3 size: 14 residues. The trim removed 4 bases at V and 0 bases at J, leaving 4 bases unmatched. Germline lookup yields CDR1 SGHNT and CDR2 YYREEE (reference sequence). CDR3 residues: CASSLGTASYEQYF. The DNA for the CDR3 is TGTGCCAGCAGCCTCGGGACAGCCTCCTACGAGCAGTACTTC.

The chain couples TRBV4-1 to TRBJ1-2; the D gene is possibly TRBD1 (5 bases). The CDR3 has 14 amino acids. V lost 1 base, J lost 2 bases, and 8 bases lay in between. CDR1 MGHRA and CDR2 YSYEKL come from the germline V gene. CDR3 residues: CASSQVTGNYGYTF. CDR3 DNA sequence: TGCGCCAGCAGCCAAGTTACAGGCAACTATGGCTACACCTTC.

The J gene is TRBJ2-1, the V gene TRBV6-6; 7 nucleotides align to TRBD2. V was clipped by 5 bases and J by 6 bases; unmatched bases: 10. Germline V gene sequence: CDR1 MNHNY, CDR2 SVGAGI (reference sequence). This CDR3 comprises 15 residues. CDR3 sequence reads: CASSRGVMWGNEQFF. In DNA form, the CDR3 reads TGTGCCAGCAGTCGGGGGGTAATGTGGGGCAATGAGCAGTTCTTC.

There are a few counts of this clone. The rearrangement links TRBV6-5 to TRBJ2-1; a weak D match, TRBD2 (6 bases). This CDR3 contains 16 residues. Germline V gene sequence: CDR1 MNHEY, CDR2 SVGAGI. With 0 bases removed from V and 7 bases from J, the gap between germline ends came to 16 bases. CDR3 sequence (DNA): TGTGCCAGCAGTTACTCTCGTGGGACTTCGCGGAATGAGCAGTTCTTC. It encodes CASSYSRGTSRNEQFF.

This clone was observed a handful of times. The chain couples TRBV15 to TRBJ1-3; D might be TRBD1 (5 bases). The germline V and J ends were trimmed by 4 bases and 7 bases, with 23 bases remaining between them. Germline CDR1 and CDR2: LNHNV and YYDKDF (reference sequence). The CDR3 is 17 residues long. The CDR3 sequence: CATSKSRQSRPENTIYF. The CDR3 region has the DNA TGTGCCACCAGCAAAAGTCGACAGTCCCGGCCGGAGAACACCATATATTTT. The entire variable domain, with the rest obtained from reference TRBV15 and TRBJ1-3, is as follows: DAMVIQNPRYQVTQFGKPVTLSCSQTLNHNVMYWYQQKSSQAPKLLFHYYDKDFNNEADTPDNFQSRRPNTSFCFLDIRSPGLGDTAMYLCATSKSRQSRPENTIYFGEGSWLTVV.

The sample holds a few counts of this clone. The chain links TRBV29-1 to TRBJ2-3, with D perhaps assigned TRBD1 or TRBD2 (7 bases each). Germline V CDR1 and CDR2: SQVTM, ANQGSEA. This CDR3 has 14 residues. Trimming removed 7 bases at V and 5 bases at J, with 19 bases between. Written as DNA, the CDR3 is TGCAGCGGGGAGGGGGCCGCGACGAGAGATACGCAGTATTTT. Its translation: CSGEGAATRDTQYF.

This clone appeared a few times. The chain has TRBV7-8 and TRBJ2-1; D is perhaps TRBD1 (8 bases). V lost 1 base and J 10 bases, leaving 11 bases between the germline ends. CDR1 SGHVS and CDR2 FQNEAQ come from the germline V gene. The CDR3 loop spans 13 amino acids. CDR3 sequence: CASSLDRGGEQFF. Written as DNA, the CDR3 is TGTGCCAGCAGCTTAGACAGGGGGGGGGAGCAGTTCTTC.

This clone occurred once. In nucleotides, the CDR3 is TGTGCCAGCAGTGACAAACGGACTGGTGGCTACACCTTC. Translating gives CASSDKRTGGYTF. This chain joins TRBV25-1 and TRBJ1-2; no definite D call. The V and J ends lost 3 bases and 7 bases respectively, with 12 bases between them. The germline CDR1 and CDR2 sequences are MGHDK and SYGVNS. The length of the CDR3 is 13 residues.

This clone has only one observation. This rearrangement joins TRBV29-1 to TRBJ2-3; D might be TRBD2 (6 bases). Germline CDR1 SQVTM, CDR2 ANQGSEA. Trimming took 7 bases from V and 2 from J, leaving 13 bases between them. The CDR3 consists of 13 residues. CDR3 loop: CSDLGGPTDTQYF. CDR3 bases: TGCAGCGACCTCGGGGGACCCACAGATACGCAGTATTTT.

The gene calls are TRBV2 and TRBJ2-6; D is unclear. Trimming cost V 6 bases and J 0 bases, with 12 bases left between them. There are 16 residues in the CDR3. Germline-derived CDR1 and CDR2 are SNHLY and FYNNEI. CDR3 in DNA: TGTGCCAGCAGGACGATTGACCTCTCTGGGGCCAACGTCCTGACTTTC. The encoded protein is CASRTIDLSGANVLTF.

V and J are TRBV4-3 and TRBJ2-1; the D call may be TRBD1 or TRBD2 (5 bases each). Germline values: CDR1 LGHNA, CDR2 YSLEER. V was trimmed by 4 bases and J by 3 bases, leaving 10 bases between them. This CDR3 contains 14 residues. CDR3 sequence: CASSLGTGYNEQFF. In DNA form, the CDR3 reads TGCGCCAGCAGCCTCGGGACGGGCTACAATGAGCAGTTCTTC.

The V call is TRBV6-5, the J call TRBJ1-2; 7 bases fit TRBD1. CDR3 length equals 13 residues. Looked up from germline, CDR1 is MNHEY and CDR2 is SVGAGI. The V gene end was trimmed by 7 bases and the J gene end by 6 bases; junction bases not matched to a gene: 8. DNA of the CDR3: TGTGCCAGCACCAGAACCGGACAGGATGGCTACACCTTC. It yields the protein CASTRTGQDGYTF.

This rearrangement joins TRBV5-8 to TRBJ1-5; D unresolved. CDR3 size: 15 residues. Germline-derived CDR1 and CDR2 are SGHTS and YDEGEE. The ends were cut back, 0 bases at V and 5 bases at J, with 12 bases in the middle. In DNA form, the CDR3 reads TGTGCCAGCAGCTTGGGAGATGGGGTCTATCAGCCCCAGCATTTT. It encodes CASSLGDGVYQPQHF.